This T cell receptor beta chain was sequenced during a study of siplizumab effects on memory and regulatory T cells. Study-wide results and limits: With siplizumab, Treg-derived clones averaged roughly 69% of mappable alloreactive CD4+ clones, versus 26.9% in controls.

This clone occurred a few times. The antigen is unknown. The repertoire was sequenced with immunoSEQ multiplex PCR; TCRdb's copy has only in-frame clones and lacks some. The table includes 100,000 or so clones, 80% to 95% detected once. The CDR3 is made up of 14 amino acids. Sample: non-Treg CD4+ T cells sorted from blood. The V gene is TRBV21-1, the J gene TRBJ1-1. TRBV21-1 is tagged as a pseudogene. The source is a human donor in good health. The CDR3 reads CASSKASGRTEAFF. CDR3 coding DNA: TGTGCCAGCAGCAAAGCGTCAGGGAGAACTGAAGCTTTCTTT.